A few counts support the clone carrying this T cell receptor beta chain. The CDR3 spans 15 residues. Germline assignment: CDR1 KGHSH and CDR2 LQKENI. The J segment lost 3 bases and the V segment lost 1 base, leaving 6 bases of the junction unmatched. In TCRdb, the RT-PCR reads were re-called with MiXCR into one record per CDR3 protein. In the table there are around 700,000 distinct CDR3 sequences, 14% of which are singletons. Sequencing used memory CD4+ T cells from blood. This receptor was taken from a female donor in good health, serving as a healthy control. The chain joins TRBV18 to TRBJ2-7, with TRBD1 matching over 7 bases. The CDR3 DNA follows: TGTGCCAGCTCACCACTTCAGGCAGGGGGCTACGAGCAGTACTTC. Protein: CASSPLQAGGYEQYF.